This T cell receptor beta chain was identified during a study of breast tumors, draining lymph nodes, adjacent tissues. Study results and caveats: Luminal-like breast cancer showed significantly greater tumor-nontumor repertoire similarity than basal-like breast cancer did.

The CDR3 consists of 15 residues. Between the trimmed V and J ends, which lost 3 bases and 3 bases, there was a span of 13 bases. The V gene's germline CDR1 is LGHDT and CDR2 YNNKEL (reference sequence). TCRdb called the multiplex PCR reads again in MiXCR, with one record for every CDR3 protein. This repertoire shows about 130,000 distinct CDR3 sequences, approximately 22% found once; its top ten account for roughly 2.4%. Samples came from axillary lymph nodes draining the breast cancer. As regards this clonotype: The antigen is not known.

This clonotype originated in a female donor with breast cancer. Some clones in this sample may be carry-over from other donors' samples. The specimen was axillary lymph node tissue. The V gene is TRBV3-1, the J gene TRBJ2-3; D is unresolved. CDR3 DNA: TGTGCCAGCAGCCAGGCCTACCTAGGGACAGATACGCAGTATTTT. This codes for CASSQAYLGTDTQYF.